This T cell receptor (beta chain) derives from a study of blood T cells in healthy people across ages. The ends were cut back, 5 bases at V and 7 bases at J, with 20 bases in the middle. The CDR3 consists of 16 residues. Germline V gives CDR1 MDHEN, CDR2 SYDVKM. Study observations and caveats: Diversity figures derived from one million T cells were judged to underestimate the true value.

The use of a sample-barcoded 5' primer and a J-beta primer mix characterized a second PCR of 7 to 11 cycles. Each CDR3 protein is one row after TCRdb ran MiXCR on the 5' RACE reads. The sample includes 1.5 million to 2 million distinct CDR3 sequences, roughly 52% of them seen just once. In regard to this clonotype: Antigen specificity is unknown.

This chain uses TRBV28 with TRBJ1-4; a possible D gene is TRBD1 (5 bases). The sequence was obtained from a woman in her thirties or forties in good health. Sequencing input: blood. CDR3 loop: CASSALLREVFEKLFF. CDR3 nucleotides: TGTGCCAGCAGTGCGCTCCTCAGGGAAGTGTTTGAAAAACTGTTTTTT.